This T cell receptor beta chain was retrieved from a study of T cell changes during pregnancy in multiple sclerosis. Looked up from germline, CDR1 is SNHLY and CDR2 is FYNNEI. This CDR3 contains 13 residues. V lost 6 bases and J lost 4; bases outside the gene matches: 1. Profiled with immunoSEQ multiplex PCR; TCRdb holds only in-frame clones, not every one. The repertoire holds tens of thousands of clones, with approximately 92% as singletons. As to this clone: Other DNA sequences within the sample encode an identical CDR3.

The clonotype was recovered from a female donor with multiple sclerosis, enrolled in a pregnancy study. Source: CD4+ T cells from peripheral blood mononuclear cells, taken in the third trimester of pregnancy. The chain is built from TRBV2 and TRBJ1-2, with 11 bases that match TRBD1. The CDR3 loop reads CASRGTGGYGYTF. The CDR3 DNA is TGTGCCAGCAGGGGGACAGGGGGCTATGGCTACACCTTC.